Listed below are T cell receptor beta chains from one sample, sequenced in a study of OX40 agonist ivuxolimab in advanced cancers. Using immunoSEQ multiplex PCR, the repertoire was profiled, and TCRdb retains in-frame clones only, with some absent. The sample has around 74,000 clones, around 86% seen once; the top ten hold roughly 0.62%. The input for sequencing was CD4+ or CD8+ T cells sorted from blood, taken in a trial of the OX40 agonist ivuxolimab. These receptors came from an adult with an advanced solid tumor such as melanoma, head and neck, liver or kidney cancer. Both conserved end residues are part of each CDR3. The D gene is left open where the match is weak. Expanded clones get a size class; other rows say once, few or many, or leave the size out.

j_gene,abundance,v_gene,d_gene,CDR3aa,CDR3nt
TRBJ2-1,.,TRBV7-6,TRBD2,CASSLEAGGIQFF,TGTGCCAGCAGCTTAGAAGCGGGGGGGATACAGTTCTTC
TRBJ2-7,.,TRBV19,TRBD1,CASSMGTVRSYEQYF,TGTGCCAGTAGTATGGGGACAGTACGCTCCTACGAGCAGTACTTC
TRBJ1-6,.,TRBV5-1,.,CASNEDYNSPLHF,TGTGCCAGCAACGAGGACTATAATTCACCCCTCCACTTT
TRBJ1-6,.,TRBV29-1,.,CSVRVGREDRSPLHF,TGCAGCGTTAGAGTGGGCAGGGAGGATCGATCACCCCTCCACTTT
TRBJ2-3,.,TRBV21-1,.,CASSIQGQGALLSTDTQYF,TGTGCCAGCAGCATCCAAGGACAGGGGGCCCTACTAAGCACAGATACGCAGTATTTT
TRBJ1-6,.,TRBV19,.,CASSSRGDLSSYNSPLHF,TGTGCCAGTAGTAGCAGAGGGGATCTCTCCTCCTATAATTCACCCCTCCACTTT
TRBJ1-6,.,TRBV6-5,.,CASSTETGYNSPLHF,TGTGCCAGCAGTACAGAAACAGGGTATAATTCACCCCTCCACTTT
TRBJ2-1,few,TRBV7-6,.,CASSNPRQETLYNEQFF,TGTGCCAGCAGCAACCCTAGGCAGGAAACCCTCTACAATGAGCAGTTCTTC
TRBJ1-2,.,TRBV2,.,CASSVNLNSYGYTF,TGTGCCAGCAGTGTGAACCTGAATAGCTATGGCTACACCTTC
TRBJ1-3,few,TRBV4-2,.,CASSTTRGIGPGNTIYF,TGTGCCAGCAGCACCACCAGGGGAATTGGCCCTGGAAACACCATATATTTT
TRBJ2-3,.,TRBV6-1,TRBD2,CASSGRGISTDTQYF,TGTGCCAGCAGTGGGCGGGGGATTAGCACAGATACGCAGTATTTT
TRBJ2-3,once,TRBV20-1,.,CSASMLDEQYF,TGCAGTGCTAGTATGCTCGATGAGCAGTATTTT
TRBJ1-3,few,TRBV29-1,.,CSVGDSGNTIYF,TGCAGCGTTGGAGACTCTGGAAACACCATATATTTT
TRBJ1-6,.,TRBV30,.,CAWSVKPTGSPLHF,TGTGCCTGGAGTGTAAAGCCGACGGGTTCACCCCTCCACTTT
TRBJ2-3,.,TRBV2,.,CASSGFWGASTDTQYF,TGTGCCAGCAGTGGGTTTTGGGGGGCTAGCACAGATACGCAGTATTTT
TRBJ1-1,few,TRBV27,TRBD1,CASSFHDRDEAFF,TGTGCCAGCAGTTTCCATGACAGGGATGAAGCTTTCTTT
TRBJ2-1,.,TRBV2,.,CASSSGIYNEQFF,TGTGCCAGCAGTTCGGGCATTTACAATGAGCAGTTCTTC
TRBJ2-7,.,TRBV6-1,TRBD1,CASRRDREAYEQYF,TGTGCCAGCAGGCGGGACAGGGAGGCCTACGAGCAGTACTTC
TRBJ2-5,.,TRBV4-3,TRBD2,CASSRGTRETQYF,TGCGCCAGCAGCCGTGGGACTAGAGAGACCCAGTACTTC
TRBJ2-1,.,TRBV11-1,.,CASSFEGGVYNEQFF,TGTGCCAGCAGCTTTGAGGGGGGGGTCTACAATGAGCAGTTCTTC
TRBJ1-2,.,TRBV5-1,.,CASSLEQGDGGYTF,TGCGCCAGCAGCTTGGAACAGGGAGATGGCGGCTACACCTTC
TRBJ2-5,.,TRBV29-1,.,CSVETDLRTQYF,TGCAGCGTTGAGACAGACTTGCGGACCCAGTACTTC
TRBJ2-5,.,TRBV5-1,TRBD2,CASSLAGTSGQARETQYF,TGCGCCAGCAGCTTGGCTGGGACTAGCGGCCAGGCTCGGGAGACCCAGTACTTC
TRBJ2-2,.,TRBV5-4,.,CASSLRAPTGELFF,TGTGCCAGCAGCCTCCGGGCCCCAACCGGGGAGCTGTTTTTT
TRBJ1-1,.,TRBV7-2,.,CASSRPLENAEAFF,TGTGCCAGCAGCCGACCTTTGGAGAATGCTGAAGCTTTCTTT
TRBJ1-2,.,TRBV30,TRBD1,CAWRDGQGYGYTF,TGTGCCTGGAGGGATGGACAGGGCTATGGCTACACCTTC
TRBJ2-1,few,TRBV2,TRBD1,CASSGTGRILWNEQFF,TGTGCCAGCAGTGGGACAGGGCGAATTCTGTGGAATGAGCAGTTCTTC
TRBJ2-3,.,TRBV7-2,.,CASSLEGATQSDTQYF,TGTGCCAGCAGCTTAGAAGGGGCCACCCAGTCAGATACGCAGTATTTT
TRBJ2-2,.,TRBV19,.,CASRPANTGELFF,TGTGCCAGTAGGCCAGCGAACACCGGGGAGCTGTTTTTT
TRBJ1-2,.,TRBV11-2,.,CASSSPETTNYGYTF,TGTGCCAGCAGCTCCCCCGAGACTACTAACTATGGCTACACCTTC
TRBJ1-1,.,TRBV7-2,.,CASSLAGGRVVMNTEAFF,TGTGCCAGCAGCTTAGCGGGGGGGCGGGTAGTAATGAACACTGAAGCTTTCTTT
TRBJ1-6,.,TRBV11-2,TRBD1,CASSWDRNNSPLHF,TGTGCCAGCAGCTGGGACAGAAATAATTCACCCCTCCACTTT
TRBJ1-4,.,TRBV6-5,.,CASSYGQGGSEKLFF,TGTGCCAGCAGTTACGGGCAGGGCGGTAGTGAAAAACTGTTTTTT
TRBJ2-2,.,TRBV7-9,.,CASSFGGAGELFF,TGTGCCAGCAGCTTCGGTGGCGCCGGGGAGCTGTTTTTT
TRBJ1-5,few,TRBV12-5,.,CASVFGGDQPQHF,TGTGCTAGTGTCTTTGGGGGGGATCAGCCCCAGCATTTT
TRBJ1-3,.,TRBV4-3,.,CASSQAVADGNTIYF,TGCGCCAGCAGCCAAGCAGTGGCAGATGGAAACACCATATATTTT
TRBJ2-5,.,TRBV7-2,.,CASSLGSGKETQYF,TGTGCCAGCAGCTTAGGTTCCGGGAAAGAGACCCAGTACTTC
TRBJ2-2,few,TRBV9,.,CASSGLRAGTRAGELFF,TGTGCCAGCAGCGGGCTGCGAGCCGGAACAAGGGCCGGGGAGCTGTTTTTT
TRBJ2-1,.,TRBV7-3,.,CASSPSLGTTLNEQFF,TGTGCCAGCAGCCCGTCGTTGGGCACCACGCTTAATGAGCAGTTCTTC
TRBJ1-5,once,TRBV4-3,.,CASSQDPQGGGNQPQHF,TGCGCCAGCAGCCAAGATCCCCAGGGCGGTGGCAATCAGCCCCAGCATTTT
TRBJ1-5,.,TRBV7-2,.,CASSRDGYQPQHF,TGTGCCAGCAGCCGGGACGGTTATCAGCCCCAGCATTTT
TRBJ1-4,once,TRBV6-1,.,CASSAQTGGVEKLFF,TGTGCCAGCAGTGCCCAGACAGGAGGGGTTGAAAAACTGTTTTTT
TRBJ2-5,.,TRBV5-1,TRBD2,CASSKTSGGPGETQYF,TGCGCCAGCAGCAAGACTAGCGGGGGGCCGGGGGAGACCCAGTACTTC
TRBJ2-1,once,TRBV29-1,.,CSVVFVASSYNEQFF,TGCAGCGTTGTGTTTGTCGCCAGCTCCTACAATGAGCAGTTCTTC
TRBJ2-5,.,TRBV10-3,.,CAIRGLTETQYF,TGTGCCATCAGGGGCCTGACTGAGACCCAGTACTTC
TRBJ1-6,.,TRBV14,.,CASSHLTGLDNSPLHF,TGTGCCAGCAGCCACCTAACAGGGCTAGATAATTCACCCCTCCACTTT
TRBJ2-3,.,TRBV18,TRBD2,CASSPLAGGNTDTQYF,TGTGCCAGCTCACCCCTAGCGGGGGGGAACACAGATACGCAGTATTTT
TRBJ2-3,.,TRBV4-3,TRBD1,CASSQDRGQGTDTQYF,TGCGCCAGCAGCCAAGATCGGGGACAGGGCACAGATACGCAGTATTTT
TRBJ2-3,.,TRBV30,.,CAWSVTGYSPSSTDTQYF,TGTGCCTGGAGTGTAACCGGATACTCTCCTTCTAGCACAGATACGCAGTATTTT
TRBJ1-2,.,TRBV19,.,CASRRGGQLNYGYTF,TGTGCCAGTAGGAGGGGAGGACAACTTAACTATGGCTACACCTTC
TRBJ2-7,.,TRBV27,.,CASSFTAILGSSSSYEQYF,TGTGCCAGCAGTTTTACGGCGATACTCGGGTCTTCGAGCTCCTACGAGCAGTACTTC
TRBJ2-5,.,TRBV19,.,CASPLPPGPQETQYF,TGTGCCAGCCCCCTTCCACCGGGCCCCCAAGAGACCCAGTACTTC
TRBJ1-1,.,TRBV6-4,.,CASSEQTGGSTEAFF,TGTGCCAGCAGTGAACAGACCGGGGGGAGTACTGAAGCTTTCTTT